The 5 T cell receptor beta chains below all came from one sample that was sequenced in a study of blood T cell repertoires in COVID-19. Data came from immunoSEQ multiplex PCR; TCRdb stores just in-frame clones and leaves some out. This table has around 180,000 clones, 70% to 90% appearing once. The sequenced material came from peripheral blood. These receptors were taken from a human donor with active or convalescent COVID-19. The donor label of this sample is uncertain.

This rearrangement joins TRBV5-4 to TRBJ2-3; 7 nucleotides match TRBD2. Trimming cost V 2 bases and J 1 base; bases outside gene matches: 7. CDR1 SGHNT and CDR2 YYREEE come from the germline V gene (reference sequence). CDR3 length equals 16 residues. CDR3 region: CASSFQVGRGTDTQYF. The CDR3 DNA reads as TGTGCCAGCAGCTTTCAAGTGGGGAGGGGCACAGATACGCAGTATTTT.

The chain has TRBV28 and TRBJ1-4, with D unresolved. This CDR3 spans 14 amino acids. Germline CDR1 reads MDHEN; CDR2 reads SYDVKM. The germline V and J ends were trimmed by 6 bases and 8 bases, with 16 bases remaining between them. CDR3 protein: CASSTSTAGEKLFF. CDR3 nucleotide sequence: TGTGCCAGCAGCACCTCTACGGCGGGGGAAAAACTGTTTTTT.

V gene TRBV4-1 combines with J gene TRBJ2-3, with 13 bases identical to TRBD2. V shed 4 bases and J 6 bases; nucleotides not matched to a gene: 10. The CDR3 is made up of 17 amino acids. CDR1 is MGHRA, CDR2 YSYEKL, per germline. CDR3 residues: CASSRRLAGGLTDTQYF. DNA of the CDR3: TGCGCCAGCAGCCGGAGACTAGCGGGAGGTCTCACGGATACGCAGTATTTT.

The chain is built from TRBV7-9 and TRBJ1-4; possible D gene TRBD1, 5 bases. Per germline, CDR1 SEHNR and CDR2 FQNEAQ (reference sequence). Trimming took 5 bases from V and 5 from J, leaving 12 bases between them. The CDR3 is made up of 14 amino acids. As DNA, the CDR3 is TGTGCCAGCAGCCAGGCCGGGGGGAATGAAAAACTGTTTTTT. Translation: CASSQAGGNEKLFF.

About this clone: One end of the junction does not line up with germline, which may come from a read error. The V and J genes are TRBV7-9 and TRBJ1-2; unclear D gene. The germline V gene has CDR1 SEHNR and CDR2 FQNEAQ (reference sequence). The CDR3 has 9 residues. This CDR3 is CASSLEKGF. In DNA, the CDR3 is TGTGCCAGCAGCTTGGAGAAAGGCTTC.